The 14 T cell receptor beta chains presented below share a single source sample, sequenced in a study of cytomegalovirus exposure and HLA in healthy donors. Vbeta (60) and Jbeta (13) primers were used in the PCR. Here immunoSEQ multiplex PCR was the method, and the copy in TCRdb shows in-frame clones only, minus some. The table records approximately 200,000 clones, 79% of them present only once. The sample taken for sequencing was PBMCs. These receptors came from a woman aged 18 to 35 in good health and CMV-seronegative.

The rearrangement joins TRBV2 to TRBJ1-2; a possible D gene is TRBD1 (5 bases). CDR1 SNHLY and CDR2 FYNNEI come from the germline V gene. The CDR3 is 13 amino acids. The V and J ends lost 3 bases and 2 bases respectively, with 7 bases between them. The CDR3 nucleotides are TGTGCCAGCAGTGATGCAGGGAACTATGGCTACACCTTC. Its translation is CASSDAGNYGYTF.

V is TRBV20-1 and J is TRBJ1-2, with D uncertain. Trimming cost V 3 bases and J 5 bases, with 7 bases left between them. CDR3 size: 11 residues. Germline CDR1 is DFQATT and CDR2 is SNEGSKA (reference sequence). CDR3 protein: CSASLQYGYTF. CDR3 DNA sequence: TGCAGTGCTAGTTTGCAGTATGGCTACACCTTC.

V gene TRBV5-1 combines with J gene TRBJ1-5; D is perhaps TRBD1 (5 bases). This CDR3 comprises 14 residues. Germline V gene data show CDR1 as SGHRS and CDR2 as YFSETQ. V was clipped by 0 bases and J by 4 bases, with 8 bases between them. This CDR3 is CASSLGDLNQPQHF. The DNA of the CDR3 is TGCGCCAGCAGCTTGGGGGACTTAAATCAGCCCCAGCATTTT.

This clone was detected once. V gene TRBV11-2 combines with J gene TRBJ2-2; the match to TRBD2 covers 7 bases. The J segment lost 0 bases and the V segment lost 2 bases, leaving 3 bases of the junction unmatched. The CDR3 is 16 amino acids. CDR1 SGHAT and CDR2 FQNNGV come from the germline V gene. The chain's CDR3 is CASSLSAGANTGELFF. For the CDR3, the DNA is TGTGCCAGCAGCTTAAGTGCGGGAGCGAACACCGGGGAGCTGTTTTTT.

This rearrangement joins TRBV5-8 to TRBJ2-5; the match to TRBD2 covers 9 bases. Per the germline V gene, CDR1 is SGHTS and CDR2 is YDEGEE. J was trimmed by 2 bases and V by 4 bases; bases with no gene match: 3. The CDR3 has 14 residues. The CDR3 DNA is TGTGCCAGCAGCCTGACTAGCGGACAAGAGACCCAGTACTTC. Residues: CASSLTSGQETQYF.

The count of this clone is one. The chain employs TRBV19 and TRBJ2-7; a possible D gene is TRBD2 (6 bases). CDR3 size: 14 residues. Deletions cut 7 bases from V and 2 bases from J, with 15 bases between. The V gene's germline CDR1 is LNHDA and CDR2 SQIVND (reference sequence). In DNA form, the CDR3 reads TGTGCCAGTACCCCGGGACTTGGGGCCTACGAGCAGTACTTC. It codes for CASTPGLGAYEQYF.

The V gene is TRBV27, the J gene TRBJ1-1; D perhaps matches TRBD1 (6 bases). The V end was cut by 4 bases, the J end by 5 bases, with 11 bases between. Germline loops: CDR1 MNHEY, CDR2 SMNVEV (reference sequence). CDR3 length equals 13 residues. In DNA form, the CDR3 reads TGTGCCAGCAGTTCAGGGGATAGTACTGAAGCTTTCTTT. It codes for CASSSGDSTEAFF.

The J gene is TRBJ2-7, the V gene TRBV6-6; D ambiguous. Trimming took off 8 bases at V and 6 bases at J, with 17 bases between the two ends. This CDR3 spans 13 amino acids. CDR1 and CDR2 (germline): MNHNY, SVGAGI (reference sequence). In DNA form, the CDR3 reads TGTGCCAGCGTGTACGAGGAACTATCCGAGCAGTACTTC. As protein: CASVYEELSEQYF.

As to this clone: Sequence at one end of the junction differs from germline and may be a read error. The chain's CDR3 is CASTLGGPGAGTDTQYF. The CDR3 DNA reads TGTGCCAGCACCTTAGGAGGTCCGGGAGCGGGCACAGATACGCAGTATTTT. The V and J genes are TRBV7-9 and TRBJ2-3, with D perhaps TRBD2 (6 bases). CDR3 length equals 17 residues. Germline CDR1 is SEHNR and CDR2 is FQNEAQ (reference sequence).

The V call is TRBV19, the J call TRBJ1-5; possible D gene TRBD1, 5 bases. V lost 5 bases, J lost 8 bases, and 13 bases lay in between. The CDR3 has 13 amino acids. Germline V lookup: CDR1 LNHDA, CDR2 SQIVND (reference sequence). CDR3 region: CASSYGGREPQHF. The CDR3 DNA reads TGTGCCAGTAGTTACGGGGGTAGGGAGCCCCAGCATTTT. Drawing the rest from reference TRBV19 and TRBJ1-5, the complete variable domain is DGGITQSPKYLFRKEGQNVTLSCEQNLNHDAMYWYRQDPGQGLRLIYYSQIVNDFQKGDIAEGYSVSREKKESFPLTVTSAQKNPTAFYLCASSYGGREPQHFGDGTRLSIL.

This rearrangement joins TRBV2 to TRBJ1-6, with 8 bases fitting TRBD1. V was clipped by 6 bases and J by 4 bases; unmatched bases: 5. There are 15 residues in the CDR3. CDR1 is SNHLY, CDR2 FYNNEI, per germline. CDR3 nucleotide sequence: TGTGCCAGCAGGGAAACAGGGGGGTATAATTCACCCCTCCACTTT. Translating gives CASRETGGYNSPLHF. Together with reference TRBV2 and TRBJ1-6, the CDR3 gives the full variable domain: EPEVTQTPSHQVTQMGQEVILRCVPISNHLYFYWYRQILGQKVEFLVSFYNNEISEKSEIFDDQFSVERPDGSNFTLKIRSTKLEDSAMYFCASRETGGYNSPLHFGNGTRLTVT.

The chain joins TRBV5-6 to TRBJ2-2, with 8 bases aligning to TRBD2. The CDR3 is 17 residues long. The ends lost 4 bases at V and 1 base at J; junction bases unmatched: 9. CDR1 is SGHDT, CDR2 YYEEEE, per germline. The DNA for the CDR3 is TGTGCCAGCAGCCGGGGGGGCGGGAGTTGGAACACCGGGGAGCTGTTTTTT. Protein sequence: CASSRGGGSWNTGELFF.

The V and J genes are TRBV4-3 and TRBJ1-2, with a possible D match to TRBD1 (5 bases). V shed 9 bases and J shed 5 bases, with 19 bases lying between them. The CDR3 has 14 amino acids. Looked up from germline, CDR1 is LGHNA and CDR2 is YSLEER. This CDR3 reads CASTPGGSRYGYTF. The DNA of the CDR3 is TGCGCCAGTACTCCCGGGGGATCCCGGTATGGCTACACCTTC.

V usage is TRBV7-2 and J usage is TRBJ2-7; a weak D match, TRBD2 (6 bases). V dropped 1 base and J dropped 6 bases, with 19 bases sitting between them. The germline V gene encodes CDR1 SGHTA and CDR2 FQGNSA. This CDR3 spans 16 amino acids. In nucleotides, the CDR3 is TGTGCCAGCAGCTTAGGGGCGGTGGCGGGAAGGCGCGAGCAGTACTTC. Protein: CASSLGAVAGRREQYF.